This T cell receptor (beta chain) appears in the sequencing data of a study of CD8+ T cells in alopecia areata. The wider study: Transfer of skin from approximately 6-12-month-old C3H/HeJ graft donors with spontaneous alopecia was made to roughly 6-10-week-old female C3H/HeJ mice.

Once RNA had been extracted, it was reverse transcribed into cDNA to act as the sequencing template. The table came from immunoSEQ multiplex PCR; TCRdb's copy has only in-frame clones and leaves some out. Recorded here are about 110,000 clones, none singletons. Findings of the study overall: Clonality exceeded that of normal scalp in lesional scalp, most notably in alopecia totalis/universalis. Sharing of TCRs across patients appeared less clear than in mice, possibly for HLA-related reasons.

V was clipped by 2 bases and J by 2 bases; unmatched bases: 6. Germline CDR1 and CDR2: NNHDY and SYVADS. The CDR3 consists of 16 residues. On this clone itself: Its antigen remains unidentified. Mouse gene names apply. The read ends 4 residues shy of where the CDR3 ends; the end is completed using the germline J gene.

The sample consisted of lesional skin. The chain couples TRBV13-3 to TRBJ2-2; 7 bases are shared with TRBD1. The clonotype comes from a C3H/HeJ mouse with alopecia areata. These mice share the MHC haplotype H2-k. The sequenced CDR3 bases are TGTGCCAGCAGTGAAACAGGGGCCGGGAACACCGGG. Amino acids: CASSETGAGNTG. The entire CDR3 protein reads CASSETGAGNTGQLYF.